The present T cell receptor (beta chain) was sequenced within a study of radiation and T cells in renal cell carcinoma. The time point denotes: baseline pretreatment blood. Treatment in this sample: 15 Gy SBRT to primary tumor, nephrectomy 4 weeks later. Clear cell pathology was present in this patient's renal cell carcinoma. Generated by immunoSEQ multiplex PCR, the TCRdb table keeps only in-frame clones and is missing some. The table includes roughly 100,000 clones, approximately 83% detected once. The material sequenced was blood, taken from a patient whose treatment included radiotherapy and nephrectomy. This receptor was obtained from a man between 60 and 70 years old with renal cell carcinoma.

The CDR3 DNA follows: TGTGCCAGCAGTGAATCTCAGCGGGCCACTGAAGCTTTCTTT. As protein: CASSESQRATEAFF. The rearrangement links TRBV25-1 to TRBJ1-1; D not resolved. The length of the CDR3 is 14 residues. CDR1 is MGHDK, CDR2 SYGVNS, per germline. With 1 base removed from V and 4 bases from J, the gap between germline ends came to 10 bases.